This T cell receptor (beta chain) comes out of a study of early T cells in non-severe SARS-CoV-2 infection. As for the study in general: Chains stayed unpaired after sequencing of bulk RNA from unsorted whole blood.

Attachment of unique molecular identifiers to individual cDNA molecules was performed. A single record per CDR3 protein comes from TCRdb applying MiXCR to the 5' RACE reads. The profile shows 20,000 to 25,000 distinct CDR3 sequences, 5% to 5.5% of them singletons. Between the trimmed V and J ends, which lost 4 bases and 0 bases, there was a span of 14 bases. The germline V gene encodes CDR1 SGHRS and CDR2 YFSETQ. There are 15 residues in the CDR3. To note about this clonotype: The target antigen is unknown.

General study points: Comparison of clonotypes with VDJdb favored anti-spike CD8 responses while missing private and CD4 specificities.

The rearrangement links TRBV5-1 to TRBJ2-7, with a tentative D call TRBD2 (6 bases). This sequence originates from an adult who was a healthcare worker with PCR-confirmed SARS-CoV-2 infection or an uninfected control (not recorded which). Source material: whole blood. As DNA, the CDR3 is TGCGCCAGCAGCGAAAGGGACTCTAGCTCCTACGAGCAGTACTTC. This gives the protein CASSERDSSSYEQYF.